The 15 T cell receptor beta chains presented below share a single source sample, sequenced in a study of CD8+ T cells in alopecia areata. Described treatment: oral pan-JAK inhibitor, 5-10 mg twice daily. Extracted RNA was reverse transcribed, and the resulting cDNA served as sequencing template. TCRdb's table, derived via immunoSEQ multiplex PCR, lists solely in-frame clones and lacks some. The sample contains 200,000 to 250,000 clones, more than 45% of which appear only once. Sequences were derived from CD4+ T cells sorted from blood, sampled at week 4, from a patient treated with tofacitinib. The source is a human donor with alopecia areata.

The rearrangement links TRBV5-8 to TRBJ1-6; D uncertain. CDR1 and CDR2 (germline): SGHTS, YDEGEE. Trimming removed 4 bases from V and 9 bases from J, with 11 bases in between. The CDR3 is 13 residues long. In DNA, the CDR3 is TGTGCCAGCAGCACACAACCTGGTTCACCCCTCCACTTT. Its translation is CASSTQPGSPLHF.

J is TRBJ2-3 and V is TRBV7-2; 8 nucleotides match TRBD2. Germline V gene sequence: CDR1 SGHTA, CDR2 FQGNSA. This CDR3 has 14 residues. V lost 3 bases and J lost 6; bases outside the gene matches: 5. The CDR3 coding sequence is TGTGCCAGCAGCTTCCAAGCGGGGGTTGATACGCAGTATTTT. Its translation: CASSFQAGVDTQYF.

This clone was counted only a few times. The gene calls are TRBV7-2 and TRBJ1-1; the D gene is possibly TRBD1 (5 bases). Trimming cost V 5 bases and J 7 bases, with 17 bases left between them. The germline V gene has CDR1 SGHTA and CDR2 FQGNSA. The CDR3 loop spans 14 amino acids. CDR3 coding DNA: TGTGCCAGCAGCAAATACCAACAGGCCTTTGAAGCTTTCTTT. It encodes CASSKYQQAFEAFF.

As regards this clone: One end of the junction fails to match germline, which may point to a read error. As DNA, the CDR3 is TGCAGTGCCAGAGGGGTAGAGACCCAGTACTTC. Its translation: CSARGVETQYF. This sequence joins TRBV20-1 and TRBJ2-5; D may be TRBD1 or TRBD2 (5 bases each). The CDR3 extends over 11 amino acids. Germline V gene data show CDR1 as DFQATT and CDR2 as SNEGSKA (reference sequence).

The chain joins TRBV5-1 to TRBJ2-5; 11 nucleotides agree with TRBD2. The ends lost 1 base at V and 5 bases at J; junction bases unmatched: 7. The CDR3 totals 16 residues. Germline V gives CDR1 SGHRS, CDR2 YFSETQ. This chain's CDR3 is CASSLTSLAGEETQYF. Written as DNA, the CDR3 is TGCGCCAGCAGCTTGACCTCACTAGCGGGGGAGGAGACCCAGTACTTC.

The CDR3 DNA is TGTGCCAGCAGTGGGGCCGGACCCTACGAGCAGTACTTC. Protein: CASSGAGPYEQYF. The chain employs TRBV2 and TRBJ2-7; D gene ambiguous. This CDR3 region has 13 residues. The germline V gene encodes CDR1 SNHLY and CDR2 FYNNEI. Trimming pared 4 bases from V and 2 bases from J, leaving 9 bases between.

The CDR3 DNA reads as TGTGCCTGGGGAGCCGCTGGCCAACAGCCCCAGCATTTT. Translated: CAWGAAGQQPQHF. This chain connects TRBV30 to TRBJ1-5; no firm D call. Trimming took off 5 bases at V and 7 bases at J, with 15 bases between the two ends. The germline gives CDR1 GTSNPN, CDR2 SVGIG (reference sequence). The CDR3 contains 13 residues.

This clone was seen ten or more times. The CDR3 reads CAEQSSYNSPLHF. CDR3 coding DNA: TGTGCCGAACAGAGCTCCTATAATTCACCCCTCCACTTT. The chain employs TRBV28 and TRBJ1-6; D remains unclear. Trimming pared 11 bases from V and 0 bases from J, leaving 8 bases between. The germline V gene has CDR1 MDHEN and CDR2 SYDVKM. This CDR3 contains 13 residues.

This clone was seen a handful of times. The J gene is TRBJ2-6, the V gene TRBV19; D unclear. CDR1 LNHDA and CDR2 SQIVND come from the germline V gene (reference sequence). Trimming stripped 6 bases from V and 2 bases from J, with 11 bases between. The CDR3 covers 15 residues. CDR3 DNA sequence: TGTGCCAGTAGGCTCTTGACGCCTGGGGCCAACGTCCTGACTTTC. Amino acids: CASRLLTPGANVLTF.

This chain connects TRBV21-1 to TRBJ2-3; the D call of TRBD1 is as the table states it, not checked on the DNA. TRBV21-1 is assigned pseudogene status. CDR3 length: 19 amino acids. CDR3 nucleotide sequence: TGTGCCAGCAGCAAAGAAGGCCGGGCAGGGTGGGGTCGCACAGATACGCAGTATTTT. Encoded protein: CASSKEGRAGWGRTDTQYF.

This clone has more than one count but fewer than ten. The V call is TRBV19, the J call TRBJ2-4, with unresolved D. CDR1 and CDR2 from the germline V gene are LNHDA and SQIVND (reference sequence). The V and J ends lost 2 bases and 15 bases respectively, with 14 bases between them. The CDR3 is 12 amino acids. The CDR3 DNA is TGTGCCAGTAGTATAAGCCCCGACCTTGTGTACTTC. Amino acid sequence: CASSISPDLVYF.

The V and J genes are TRBV29-1 and TRBJ1-1; D gene unclear. There are 12 residues in the CDR3. The ends were cut back, 4 bases at V and 1 base at J, with 7 bases in the middle. From germline, CDR1 is SQVTM and CDR2 ANQGSEA. CDR3 sequence: CSVASGNTEAFF. As DNA, the CDR3 is TGCAGCGTTGCGAGCGGGAACACTGAAGCTTTCTTT.

Only a few counts were recorded for this clone. V gene TRBV29-1 combines with J gene TRBJ1-2; a weak D match, TRBD1 (5 bases). CDR1 SQVTM and CDR2 ANQGSEA come from the germline V gene. This CDR3 is 14 amino acids long. The V end lost 1 base, the J end lost 4 bases, and 13 bases lay between the germline ends. The CDR3 is CSVEGGDSLYGYTF. In DNA form, the CDR3 reads TGCAGCGTTGAAGGGGGCGACAGCCTCTATGGCTACACCTTC.

The chain joins TRBV7-2 to TRBJ1-1; unclear D gene. Germline V lookup: CDR1 SGHTA, CDR2 FQGNSA. The CDR3 consists of 15 residues. Trimming removed 1 base from V and 1 base from J, with 10 bases in between. CDR3 nucleotide sequence: TGTGCCAGCAGCTTAGTTACGAGACCGAACACTGAAGCTTTCTTT. Its protein is CASSLVTRPNTEAFF.

This chain joins TRBV29-1 and TRBJ2-1; 9 positions agree with TRBD2. V dropped 4 bases and J dropped 3; count of bases not matched to a gene: 7. The germline gives CDR1 SQVTM, CDR2 ANQGSEA. The CDR3 contains 15 residues. CDR3 nucleotides: TGCAGCGTTGCTGTGTGGCGGGGGGGCTACAATGAGCAGTTCTTC. It translates to CSVAVWRGGYNEQFF.